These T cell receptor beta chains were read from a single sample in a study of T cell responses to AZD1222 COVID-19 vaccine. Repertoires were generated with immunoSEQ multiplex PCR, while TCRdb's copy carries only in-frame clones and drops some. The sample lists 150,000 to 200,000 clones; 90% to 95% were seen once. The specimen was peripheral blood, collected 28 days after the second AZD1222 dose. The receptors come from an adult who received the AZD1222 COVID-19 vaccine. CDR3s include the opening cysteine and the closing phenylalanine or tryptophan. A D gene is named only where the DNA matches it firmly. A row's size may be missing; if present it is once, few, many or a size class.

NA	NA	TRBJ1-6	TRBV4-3	TGCGCCAGCAGCCAAGTGGGAGGTTCACCCCTCCACTTT	CASSQVGGSPLHF
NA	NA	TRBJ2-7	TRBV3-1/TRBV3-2	TGTGCCAGCAGCGTGGGGGACTACGAGCAGTACTTC	CASSVGDYEQYF
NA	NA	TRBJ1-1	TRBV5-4	TGTGCCAGCAGCACCGGGACACCCCGGCAGAACACTGAAGCTTTCTTT	CASSTGTPRQNTEAFF
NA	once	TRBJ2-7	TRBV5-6	TGTGCCAGCAGCTACCTAGGGGGACTTCCCTACGAGCAGTACTTC	CASSYLGGLPYEQYF
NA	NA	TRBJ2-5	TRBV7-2	TGTGCCAGCAGCCCTATCTCAGGTGTAGTAGGGAAAGAGACCCAGTACTTC	CASSPISGVVGKETQYF
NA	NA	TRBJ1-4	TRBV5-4	TGTGCCAGCAGCGAAGGGGGACTTAATGAAAAACTGTTTTTT	CASSEGGLNEKLFF
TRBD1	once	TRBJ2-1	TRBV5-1	TGCGCCAGCAGCCCGATGGCGGGACAGGGATACAATGAGCAGTTCTTC	CASSPMAGQGYNEQFF
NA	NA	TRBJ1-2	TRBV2	TGTGCCAGCAGATCTACCGAGGGGAGACGGGGCTATGGCTACACCTTC	CASRSTEGRRGYGYTF
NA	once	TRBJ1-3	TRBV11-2	TGTGCCAGCAGCCTTAGTGACTCCTCTGGAAACACCATATATTTT	CASSLSDSSGNTIYF
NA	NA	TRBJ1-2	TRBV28	TGTGCCACCTCAGGGAATGGCTACACCTTC	CATSGNGYTF
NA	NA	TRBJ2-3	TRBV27	TGTGCCAGCAGTTTAGTACCGCGAGGGGATACGCAGTATTTT	CASSLVPRGDTQYF
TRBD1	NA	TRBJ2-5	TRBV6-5	TGTGCCAGCACCGGACAGGTCCAAGAGACCCAGTACTTC	CASTGQVQETQYF
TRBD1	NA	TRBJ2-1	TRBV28	TGTGCCAGCAGTTTTCAGGGGGCACGAAATGAGCAGTTCTTC	CASSFQGARNEQFF
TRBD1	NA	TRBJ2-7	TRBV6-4	TGTGCCAGCAGATTTCCGGGACAGGGGTACGAGCAGTACTTC	CASRFPGQGYEQYF
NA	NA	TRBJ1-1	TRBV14	TGTGCCAGCAGGGGAGGGACTGAAGCTTTCTTT	CASRGGTEAFF
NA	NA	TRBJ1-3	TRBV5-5	TGTGCCAGCAGCTTGAGTCAACAGGGTCCCACCTGGGGAAACACCATATATTTT	CASSLSQQGPTWGNTIYF
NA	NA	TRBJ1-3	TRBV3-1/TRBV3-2	TGTGCCAGCAGCCAAGACGGGGGGGTTGGAAACACCATATATTTT	CASSQDGGVGNTIYF
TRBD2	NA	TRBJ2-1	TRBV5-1	TGCGCCGGTCCCCCACCGGGGACTAGCCGCAACAATGAGCAGTTCTTC	CAGPPPGTSRNNEQFF
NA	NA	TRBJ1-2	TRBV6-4	TGTGCCAGCAGTCCTTCTAAGACAGGAGCCATAGGGGGCTACACCTTC	CASSPSKTGAIGGYTF
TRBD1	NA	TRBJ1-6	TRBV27	TGTGCCAGCAGGTGGGGACAGGGTAATTCACCCCTCCACTTT	CASRWGQGNSPLHF
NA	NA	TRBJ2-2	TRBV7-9	TGTGCCAGCAGCTCTGCCGGGACTCTCACCGGGGAGCTGTTTTTT	CASSSAGTLTGELFF
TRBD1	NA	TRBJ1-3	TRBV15	TGTGCCACCAGCCAGACAGGGTGGGCTGGAAACACCATATATTTT	CATSQTGWAGNTIYF
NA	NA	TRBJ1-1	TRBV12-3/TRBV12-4	TGTGCCAGCGGTTTGGGGGCTAACACTGAAGCTTTCTTT	CASGLGANTEAFF